One T cell receptor (beta chain) is described in this entry. V dropped 5 bases and J dropped 4; count of bases not matched to a gene: 3. CDR3 length: 14 residues. Germline V gene data show CDR1 as SGHKS and CDR2 as YYEKEE (reference sequence). This sample was taken from a study of blood T cell repertoires in COVID-19. Clones were sequenced by immunoSEQ multiplex PCR, and TCRdb holds only the in-frame ones, with some missing. Found here are 250,000 to 300,000 clones, roughly 80% of them singletons; the top ten hold roughly 4.7%. The source material was PBMCs or T cells enriched from blood (not recorded which). The rearrangement uses TRBV5-5 and TRBJ2-3; 11 bases line up with TRBD1. The clonotype originates from a man in his forties or fifties who had been exposed to COVID-19. CDR3 nucleotides: TGTGCCAGCAGAGGACAGGGGGCGGCAGATACGCAGTATTTT. It is translated as CASRGQGAADTQYF.